This T cell receptor (beta chain) was recorded in a study of PD-L1 blockade in urothelial cancer. The time point denotes: pretreatment peripheral blood. Data came from immunoSEQ multiplex PCR; TCRdb stores just in-frame clones and leaves some out. The sample lists tens of thousands of clones, just under 85% seen once, with approximately 7.1% in the top ten. CDR1 and CDR2 from the germline V gene are GTSNPN and SVGIG (reference sequence). This CDR3 is 15 amino acids long. With 3 bases clipped from V and 2 bases from J, the junction kept 7 bases outside the gene matches. The TCR sequence derives from a man in his forties or fifties with urothelial cancer. The sample in question was PBMCs, obtained around atezolizumab (anti-PD-L1) treatment. V and J are TRBV30 and TRBJ2-1, with 7 nucleotides matching TRBD1. Here the CDR3 DNA reads TGTGCCTGGAGATCAGGGGGAACCCCCTACAATGAGCAGTTCTTC. It encodes CAWRSGGTPYNEQFF.